The clone carrying this TCR beta chain came up a few times. Authors' analysis steps: Reference gene primer amplification in the assay estimated nucleated cell counts. Sequencing used immunoSEQ multiplex PCR; TCRdb keeps in-frame clones, though not all of them. V and J calls and clone size are given by that table; D and trimming were obtained from the DNA. The sample lists tens of thousands of clones, about 86% occurring once. This specimen comes from a study of blood T cell repertoires in COVID-19. Across the study: Samples taken during acute and convalescent COVID-19 were collected in the United States, Italy and Spain.

Losses at the gene ends were 4 bases for V and 1 base for J; bases not matched to a gene: 6. The CDR3 loop spans 15 amino acids. From germline, CDR1 is SEHNR and CDR2 FQNEAQ (reference sequence). The clonotype comes from an elderly woman with acute or convalescent COVID-19. The sequencing input was peripheral blood. V is TRBV7-9 and J is TRBJ2-5; 7 bases match TRBD1. The CDR3 reads CASSSLNRGQETQYF. The CDR3 DNA reads as TGTGCCAGCAGCTCGTTAAACAGGGGCCAAGAGACCCAGTACTTC.